What follows is one T cell receptor beta chain and its context. Time point defined: 2015-2016 season, pre-vaccination. Sorted cTfh were non-naive CD4+CXCR5+PD-1+, either ICOS+CD38+ or ICOS-CD38-. This entry comes from a study of follicular helper T cells after annual influenza vaccination. About the research overall: After each seasonal flu vaccination, blood came on days 0, 7 and 28.

The length of the CDR3 is 15 residues. The V gene's germline CDR1 is MNHNS and CDR2 SASEGT. Trimming pared 6 bases from V and 1 base from J, leaving 15 bases between. Measured with immunoSEQ multiplex PCR; TCRdb has only the in-frame clones, and not every one. The sample records 2,500 or so clones, around 83% being singletons. The sequenced sample was CXCR5+ CD38- circulating T follicular helper cells from blood, obtained on the day of influenza vaccination. Described subset: circulating Tfh, non-naive CD4+CXCR5+PD-1+ (ICOS+CD38+ or ICOS-CD38-). The origin of this receptor is an adult who received the influenza vaccine. The chain combines TRBV6-1 with TRBJ1-1; D may be TRBD1 (6 bases). Here the CDR3 DNA reads TGTGCCAGCAGCCCGAGGAACAGGGAGAACACTGAAGCTTTCTTT. Protein product: CASSPRNRENTEAFF.